What follows describes a single T cell receptor beta chain. Its target is not known. Some clones are missing from TCRdb's copy, which holds only in-frame ones; the method was immunoSEQ multiplex PCR. The table lists 150,000 to 200,000 clones, about 91% of them singletons. Per germline, CDR1 SEHNR and CDR2 FQNEAQ (reference sequence). V was pared by 4 bases and J by 5 bases, with 14 bases between. The CDR3 extends over 14 amino acids. This sample was taken from a study of T cell responses to AZD1222 COVID-19 vaccine. Overall study results and limits: Epitopes outside B.1.351 and B.1.1.7 mutated regions reportedly drew nearly half of spike TCRs. Donor demographics were predominantly white British with a female majority; clonal diversity may be underestimated.

The clonotype was recovered from an adult who received the AZD1222 COVID-19 vaccine. This chain joins TRBV7-9 and TRBJ1-1; a possible D gene is TRBD1 (5 bases). Sequences were derived from peripheral blood, sampled 28 days after the second AZD1222 dose. This CDR3 reads CASSSARGSTEAFF. The CDR3, as DNA: TGTGCCAGCAGCTCCGCTAGGGGATCTACTGAAGCTTTCTTT.